These 28 T cell receptor beta chains came from one sample sequenced in a study of PD-1 blockade in classical Hodgkin lymphoma. Time point indicated: newly diagnosed, previously untreated cHL patient sample. CD4+ T cells were purified from thawed PBMCs by negative selection. Assay used: immunoSEQ multiplex PCR; TCRdb lists only in-frame clones, some missing. The sample consists of 20,000 to 30,000 clones, about 89% of them appearing once. What was sequenced was CD4+ T cells from blood. Receptors originate from a human donor with classical Hodgkin lymphoma.

The chain has TRBV5-1 and TRBJ2-5; TRBD2 matches 11 bases. Unmatched junction bases numbered 10, after V lost 4 bases and J lost 2 bases. CDR1 and CDR2 (germline): SGHRS, YFSETQ. CDR3 length: 17 amino acids. CDR3 bases: TGCGCCAGCAGCCAGTGGCTAGCGGGGGGCTTGCAAGAGACCCAGTACTTC. This gives the protein CASSQWLAGGLQETQYF.

The V and J genes are TRBV7-2 and TRBJ1-2, with 8 bases fitting TRBD1. Per germline, CDR1 SGHTA and CDR2 FQGNSA. The V segment lost 2 bases and the J segment 4 bases; nucleotides outside the gene matches: 9. CDR3 length: 16 residues. Written as DNA, the CDR3 is TGTGCCAGCAGCTTACACCGGGACAGGAGCCTCTATGGCTACACCTTC. Translation gives CASSLHRDRSLYGYTF.

The chain combines TRBV9 with TRBJ2-1; 8 bases line up with TRBD2. The CDR3 length is 16 residues. Looked up from germline, CDR1 is SGDLS and CDR2 is YYNGEE. J lost 4 bases, V lost 0 bases, and 6 bases had no gene match. The CDR3 loop is CASSVVVAGTYNEQFF. For the CDR3, the DNA is TGTGCCAGCAGCGTAGTCGTAGCGGGGACATACAATGAGCAGTTCTTC.

This chain connects TRBV2 to TRBJ2-5; no clear D gene. Trimming stripped 6 bases from V and 0 bases from J, with 11 bases between. Germline V gives CDR1 SNHLY, CDR2 FYNNEI. This CDR3 is 14 amino acids long. CDR3 residues: CASSPRQNQETQYF. Here the CDR3 DNA reads TGTGCCAGCAGCCCGCGGCAGAACCAAGAGACCCAGTACTTC.

This clone was detected once. This rearrangement joins TRBV5-1 to TRBJ2-5; D gene unclear. The V and J ends lost 3 bases and 1 base respectively, with 10 bases between them. Germline V gives CDR1 SGHRS, CDR2 YFSETQ. The CDR3 totals 14 residues. The CDR3 protein is CASSYNSGQETQYF. The CDR3 coding sequence is TGCGCCAGCAGCTATAATAGTGGCCAAGAGACCCAGTACTTC.

The CDR3 is CASGSPSRTRGTNTGELFF. CDR3 DNA: TGTGCTAGTGGTTCACCCTCTCGAACGCGGGGGACGAACACCGGGGAGCTGTTTTTT. The rearrangement joins TRBV12-5 to TRBJ2-2, with 7 bases identical to TRBD2. CDR1 and CDR2 from the germline V gene are LGHNT and FRNRAP. The CDR3 covers 19 residues. The ends lost 4 bases at V and 0 bases at J; junction bases unmatched: 14.

The chain links TRBV7-9 to TRBJ2-7, with 7 bases identical to TRBD2. This CDR3 is 17 amino acids long. After removal of 0 bases from V and 3 bases from J, the junction contained 11 bases not matched to a gene. From germline, CDR1 is SEHNR and CDR2 FQNEAQ (reference sequence). For the CDR3, the DNA is TGTGCCAGCAGCTTAGCGACCCGGGACGGACTAGGCTACGAGCAGTACTTC. Amino acids: CASSLATRDGLGYEQYF.

This clone was seen a handful of times. The gene calls are TRBV18 and TRBJ1-2; D unresolved. The V gene's germline CDR1 is KGHSH and CDR2 LQKENI. The CDR3 contains 12 residues. V was cut by 4 bases and J by 5 bases, with 8 bases left in between. CDR3 protein: CASSHGDYGYTF. Here the CDR3 DNA reads TGTGCCAGCTCACACGGGGATTATGGCTACACCTTC.

The V and J genes are TRBV5-4 and TRBJ2-7; 9 bases align to TRBD1. Germline lookup yields CDR1 SGHNT and CDR2 YYREEE (reference sequence). The V and J ends lost 2 bases and 2 bases, in that order; junction bases with no gene match: 5. The CDR3 has 15 amino acids. The DNA of the CDR3 is TGTGCCAGCAGCTTTGGTGGGACAGGGACCTACGAGCAGTACTTC. The encoded protein is CASSFGGTGTYEQYF. Looking up the rest from reference TRBV5-4 and TRBJ2-7 gives the full variable domain: ETGVTQSPTHLIKTRGQQVTLRCSSQSGHNTVSWYQQALGQGPQFIFQYYREEENGRGNFPPRFSGLQFPNYSSELNVNALELDDSALYLCASSFGGTGTYEQYFGPGTRLTVT.

The table lists this clone with a count of one. CDR3 in amino acids: CASSAPGRTDTQYF. The CDR3 DNA is TGTGCCAGCTCAGCCCCAGGACGCACAGATACGCAGTATTTT. The V and J genes are TRBV18 and TRBJ2-3; no definite D call. The CDR3 has 14 residues. Between the trimmed V and J ends, which lost 5 bases and 1 base, there was a span of 10 bases. CDR1 and CDR2 from the germline V gene are KGHSH and LQKENI.

The CDR3 sequence is CATGGGYSNSPLHF. As DNA, the CDR3 is TGTGCTACCGGTGGGGGCTACTCCAATTCACCCCTCCACTTT. The V and J genes are TRBV7-9 and TRBJ1-6; possible D gene TRBD1, 6 bases. The CDR3 consists of 14 residues. Germline-derived CDR1 and CDR2 are SEHNR and FQNEAQ (reference sequence).

This chain connects TRBV30 to TRBJ1-2; 8 bases line up with TRBD1. This CDR3 comprises 13 residues. The germline CDR1 and CDR2 sequences are GTSNPN and SVGIG (reference sequence). With V trimmed by 3 bases and J by 8 bases, 8 bases remained unmatched. Here the CDR3 reads CAWSPWTGNGYTF. CDR3 bases: TGTGCCTGGAGCCCTTGGACAGGGAACGGCTACACCTTC.

This clone was recorded once. The CDR3 DNA is TGTGCCAGCAGCTCCAGGACAGGGAATGGCTACACCTTC. Its protein is CASSSRTGNGYTF. The gene calls are TRBV7-3 and TRBJ1-2, with 8 positions matching TRBD1. Germline assignment: CDR1 SGHTA and CDR2 FQGTGA. V lost 4 bases and J lost 6; bases outside the gene matches: 4. This CDR3 is built from 13 residues. The variable domain in full, completed from reference TRBV7-3 and TRBJ1-2, reads GAGVSQTPSNKVTEKGKYVELRCDPISGHTALYWYRQSLGQGPEFLIYFQGTGAADDSGLPNDRFFAVRPEGSVSTLKIQRTERGDSAVYLCASSSRTGNGYTFGSGTRLTVV.

The chain is built from TRBV21-1 and TRBJ2-7. TRBV21-1 is a documented pseudogene. This CDR3 spans 17 amino acids. The CDR3 DNA is TGTGCCAGCAGCATCAAGGGATGCAGACTCGAGTCCTACGAGCAGTACTTC. This codes for CASSIKGCRLESYEQYF.

The chain has TRBV11-2 and TRBJ2-3; 7 bases line up with TRBD2. This CDR3 has 14 residues. Per germline, CDR1 SGHAT and CDR2 FQNNGV. Losses at the gene ends were 4 bases for V and 5 bases for J; bases not matched to a gene: 6. CDR3 region: CASSSGTMGDTQYF. CDR3 sequence (DNA): TGTGCCAGCAGCTCGGGGACTATGGGAGATACGCAGTATTTT.

This rearrangement joins TRBV9 to TRBJ1-2, with D perhaps TRBD1 (6 bases). Trimming shortened V by 6 bases and J by 0 bases, and 6 bases separated the two germline ends. CDR3 size: 12 residues. The germline CDR1 and CDR2 sequences are SGDLS and YYNGEE. CDR3 protein: CASKGANYGYTF. CDR3 nucleotide sequence: TGTGCCAGCAAGGGGGCTAACTATGGCTACACCTTC. The variable domain in full, with the rest retrieved from reference TRBV9 and TRBJ1-2, is DSGVTQTPKHLITATGQRVTLRCSPRSGDLSVYWYQQSLDQGLQFLIQYYNGEERAKGNILERFSAQQFPDLHSELNLSSLELGDSALYFCASKGANYGYTFGSGTRLTVV.

The chain employs TRBV19 and TRBJ2-3; 11 bases map to TRBD2. In germline, CDR1 is LNHDA, CDR2 SQIVND (reference sequence). CDR3 length: 16 residues. With V trimmed by 9 bases and J by 3 bases, 11 bases remained unmatched. DNA for the CDR3: TGTGCCAGCGAGCCCGTTAGCGGGGGGGCTACAGATACGCAGTATTTT. This translates into CASEPVSGGATDTQYF.

The V gene is TRBV5-1, the J gene TRBJ2-7, with 8 bases identical to TRBD2. Per germline, CDR1 SGHRS and CDR2 YFSETQ. CDR3 length: 16 amino acids. V shed 2 bases and J 2 bases; nucleotides not matched to a gene: 9. CDR3 sequence: CASSLFGAGDPYEQYF. The CDR3 DNA reads TGCGCCAGCAGCTTATTCGGAGCGGGGGACCCCTACGAGCAGTACTTC.

The chain recombines TRBV28 with TRBJ1-2; 8 bases are a match to TRBD1. Germline CDR1 and CDR2: MDHEN and SYDVKM. The CDR3 is 18 residues long. The trim removed 3 bases at V and 8 bases at J, leaving 20 bases unmatched. CDR3 in DNA: TGTGCCAGCAGTTTGGTTGTACCGTATCCAGGGGGCCGTGGAGGCTACACCTTC. Amino acid sequence: CASSLVVPYPGGRGGYTF.

This clone has more than one count but fewer than ten. V usage is TRBV6-1 and J usage is TRBJ2-6; no firm D call. Germline lookup yields CDR1 MNHNS and CDR2 SASEGT. This CDR3 is 13 amino acids long. Trimming left V 2 bases short and J 4 bases short, with 3 bases between. This CDR3 reads CASSEQGANVLTF. CDR3 bases: TGTGCCAGCAGTGAACAGGGGGCCAACGTCCTGACTTTC.

V usage is TRBV7-9 and J usage is TRBJ2-1; D perhaps matches TRBD2 (6 bases). Germline V lookup: CDR1 SEHNR, CDR2 FQNEAQ (reference sequence). V lost 5 bases to trimming and J lost 8 bases, with 10 bases between them. The CDR3 runs to 12 residues. The chain's CDR3 is CASSPGGDEQFF. In nucleotides, the CDR3 is TGTGCCAGCAGCCCGGGCGGGGATGAGCAGTTCTTC.

The chain employs TRBV25-1 and TRBJ2-5, with 9 bases that match TRBD2. The germline CDR1 and CDR2 sequences are MGHDK and SYGVNS. CDR3 length: 16 residues. Germline trimming cut 5 bases from V and 4 bases from J; bases unmatched to any gene: 11. The CDR3 DNA reads TGTGCCAGCAGTCCGACTAGCGGCATTCTTGGAGAGACCCAGTACTTC. This encodes CASSPTSGILGETQYF.

V gene TRBV18 combines with J gene TRBJ1-5; D ambiguous. The V end lost 2 bases, the J end lost 4 bases, and 6 bases lay between the germline ends. The CDR3 sequence is 13 residues long. Germline loops: CDR1 KGHSH, CDR2 LQKENI. This CDR3 reads CASSPGGNQPQHF. The CDR3 DNA follows: TGTGCCAGCTCACCAGGAGGGAATCAGCCCCAGCATTTT.

This clone was seen once. The J gene is TRBJ2-1, the V gene TRBV6-6, with 9 bases matching TRBD2. The CDR3 length is 15 residues. CDR1 is MNHNY and CDR2 is SVGAGI in the germline V gene (reference sequence). V shed 6 bases, J shed 10 bases, and the junction held 13 bases outside the gene matches. As DNA, the CDR3 is TGTGCCAGCAGCCCTCGGGGCGGGGGGGCTGAGGAGCAGTTCTTC. Translation: CASSPRGGGAEEQFF.

CDR3 DNA: TGTGCCTATGACCGCCTAACTAGCACAGATACGCAGTATTTT. Translated: CAYDRLTSTDTQYF. The chain links TRBV30 to TRBJ2-3; D is unresolved. The V gene lost 7 bases and the J gene lost 0 bases, with 14 bases spanning the gap. The CDR3 is made up of 14 amino acids. In germline, CDR1 is GTSNPN, CDR2 SVGIG (reference sequence).

This clone was picked up one time. The genes are TRBV30 and TRBJ1-1, with D tentatively TRBD1 (6 bases). The CDR3 is made up of 13 amino acids. V dropped 0 bases and J dropped 4 bases, with 9 bases sitting between them. CDR1 is GTSNPN, CDR2 SVGIG, per germline (reference sequence). The CDR3 reads CAWSVPGATEAFF. CDR3 nucleotides: TGTGCCTGGAGTGTACCAGGGGCCACTGAAGCTTTCTTT.

The chain has TRBV11-2 and TRBJ1-2, with D perhaps TRBD1 (5 bases). This CDR3 comprises 13 residues. The germline gives CDR1 SGHAT, CDR2 FQNNGV. Between the trimmed V and J ends, which lost 4 bases and 3 bases, there was a span of 9 bases. The CDR3 region is CASSSAGDYGYTF. The CDR3 DNA is TGTGCCAGCAGCTCAGCGGGGGACTATGGCTACACCTTC. Combining the CDR3 with reference TRBV11-2 and TRBJ1-2 gives the whole variable domain EAGVAQSPRYKIIEKRQSVAFWCNPISGHATLYWYQQILGQGPKLLIQFQNNGVVDDSQLPKDRFSAERLKGVDSTLKIQPAKLEDSAVYLCASSSAGDYGYTFGSGTRLTVV.

V and J are TRBV29-1 and TRBJ2-7, with D uncertain. V dropped 2 bases and J dropped 5 bases, with 10 bases sitting between them. From germline, CDR1 is SQVTM and CDR2 ANQGSEA. The CDR3 sequence is 12 residues long. This CDR3 reads CSVERPDNEQYF. The DNA for the CDR3 is TGCAGCGTTGAAAGGCCCGATAACGAGCAGTACTTC.